The source of this TCR beta chain is a study of tumor-infiltrating lymphocytes in primary liver carcinoma. Study-wide background: Ages ranged from 30 to 69, with HCC or mixed HCC-cholangiocarcinoma. Samples returned roughly 3.5 to 8 million productive TCRbeta reads each. Read depth did not differ significantly between tissue types.

Co-extraction yielded RNA and DNA from 20-30 mg of unsorted bulk tissue. Every tumor specimen contained over 80% viable tumor cells. Priming with a constant-region primer yielded TCR beta cDNA from roughly 500 ng total RNA. Libraries for TCR beta were built through three nested multiplex PCR rounds, which together made up a slightly modified ARM-PCR procedure. The first two PCR rounds used TRBV1-TRBV30 forward primers with a C-beta reverse primer, 10 to 11 cycles each. TCRdb analysed the multiplex PCR reads with MiXCR anew, one entry per CDR3 protein. The table lists roughly 70,000 distinct CDR3 sequences, about 71% of them singletons, with less than 45% in the top ten. The CDR3 extends over 15 amino acids. Germline assignment: CDR1 SGHNT and CDR2 YYREEE (reference sequence). Of note for this clonotype: Its antigen is unknown. A read error is likely, as this CDR3 ends without the conserved phenylalanine or tryptophan.

The study's findings and limits: Just about 7-24% of leading clones were found in every one of five regions.

The sample taken for sequencing was liver tumor tissue from sampling region 4. The subset here: tumor region T4, right-lateral pole. The rearrangement joins TRBV5-4 to TRBJ1-1, with D tentatively TRBD1 (6 bases). The receptor was isolated from a man in his forties with primary liver carcinoma and hepatitis B virus infection. The DNA of the CDR3 is TGTGCCAGCAGATCGGGGGGCCACATGAATACTGAAGCTTTCTCT. Translating gives CASRSGGHMNTEAFS.